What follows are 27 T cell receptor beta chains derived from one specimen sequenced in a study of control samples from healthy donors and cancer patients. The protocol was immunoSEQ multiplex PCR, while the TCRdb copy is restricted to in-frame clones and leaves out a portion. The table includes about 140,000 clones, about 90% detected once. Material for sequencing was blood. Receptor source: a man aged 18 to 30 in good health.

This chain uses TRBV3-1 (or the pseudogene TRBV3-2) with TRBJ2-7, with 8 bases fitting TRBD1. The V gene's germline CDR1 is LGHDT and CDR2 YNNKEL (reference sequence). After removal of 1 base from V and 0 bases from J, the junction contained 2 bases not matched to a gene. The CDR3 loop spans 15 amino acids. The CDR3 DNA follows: TGTGCCAGCAGCCAAGGGACAGGGAGCTCCTACGAGCAGTACTTC. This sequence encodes CASSQGTGSSYEQYF.

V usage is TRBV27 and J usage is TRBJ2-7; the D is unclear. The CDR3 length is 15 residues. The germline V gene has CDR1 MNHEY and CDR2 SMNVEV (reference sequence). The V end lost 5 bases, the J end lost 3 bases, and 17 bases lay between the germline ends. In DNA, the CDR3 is TGTGCCAGCAGTCAATCCTCCGGGTCCTTCTACGAGCAGTACTTC. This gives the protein CASSQSSGSFYEQYF.

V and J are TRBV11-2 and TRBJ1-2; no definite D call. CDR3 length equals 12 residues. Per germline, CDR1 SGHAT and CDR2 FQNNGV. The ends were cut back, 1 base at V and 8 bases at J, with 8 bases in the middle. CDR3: CASSLGERGYTF. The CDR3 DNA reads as TGTGCCAGCAGCTTAGGGGAGAGAGGCTACACCTTC.

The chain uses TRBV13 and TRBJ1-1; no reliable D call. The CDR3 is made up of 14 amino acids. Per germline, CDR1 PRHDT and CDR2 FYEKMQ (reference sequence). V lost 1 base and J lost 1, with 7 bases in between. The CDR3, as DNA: TGTGCCAGCAGCTTAGCATCAACGAACACTGAAGCTTTCTTT. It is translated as CASSLASTNTEAFF.

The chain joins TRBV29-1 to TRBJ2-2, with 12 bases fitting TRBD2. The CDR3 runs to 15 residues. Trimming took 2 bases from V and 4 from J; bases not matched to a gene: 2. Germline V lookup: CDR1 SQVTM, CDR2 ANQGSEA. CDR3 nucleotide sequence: TGCAGCGTTGAATGGACTAGCGGGATCACCGGGGAGCTGTTTTTT. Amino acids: CSVEWTSGITGELFF.

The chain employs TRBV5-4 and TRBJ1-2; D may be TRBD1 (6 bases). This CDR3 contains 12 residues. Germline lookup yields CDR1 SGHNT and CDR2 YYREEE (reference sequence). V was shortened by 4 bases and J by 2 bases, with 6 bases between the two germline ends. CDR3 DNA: TGTGCCAGCAGCACAGGGAACTATGGCTACACCTTC. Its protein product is CASSTGNYGYTF.

The CDR3 protein is CASSPDRGAFHF. For the CDR3, the DNA is TGTGCCAGCAGCCCGGACAGGGGAGCCTTCCACTTT. V usage is TRBV3-1 (or the pseudogene TRBV3-2) and J usage is TRBJ1-6; 9 nucleotides agree with TRBD1. With 4 bases clipped from V and 17 bases from J, the junction kept 6 bases outside the gene matches. Per the germline V gene, CDR1 is LGHDT and CDR2 is YNNKEL (reference sequence). The CDR3 contains 12 residues.

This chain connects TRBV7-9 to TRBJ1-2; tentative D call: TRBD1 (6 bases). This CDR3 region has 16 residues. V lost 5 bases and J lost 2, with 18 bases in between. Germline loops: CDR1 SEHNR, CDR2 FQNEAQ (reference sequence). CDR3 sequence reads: CASSHTTGTTNYGYTF. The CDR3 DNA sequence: TGTGCCAGCAGCCACACCACCGGGACAACGAACTATGGCTACACCTTC.

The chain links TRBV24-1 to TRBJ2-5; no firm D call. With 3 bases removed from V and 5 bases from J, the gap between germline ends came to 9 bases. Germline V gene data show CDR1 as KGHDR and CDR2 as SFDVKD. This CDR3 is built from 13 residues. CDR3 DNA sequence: TGTGCCACCAGTGATCAGGATCGGGAGACCCAGTACTTC. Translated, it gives CATSDQDRETQYF.

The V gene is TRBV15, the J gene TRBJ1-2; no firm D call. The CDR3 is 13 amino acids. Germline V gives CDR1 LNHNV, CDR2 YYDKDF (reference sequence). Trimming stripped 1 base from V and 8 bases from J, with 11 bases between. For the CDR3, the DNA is TGTGCCACCAGCAGAGTGGTCCGAGAAGGCTACACCTTC. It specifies CATSRVVREGYTF.

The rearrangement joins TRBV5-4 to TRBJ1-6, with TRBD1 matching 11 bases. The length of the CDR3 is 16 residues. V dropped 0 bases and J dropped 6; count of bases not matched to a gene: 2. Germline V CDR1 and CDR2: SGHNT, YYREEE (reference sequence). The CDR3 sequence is CASSLEDRGLNSPLHF. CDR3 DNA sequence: TGTGCCAGCAGCTTGGAGGACAGGGGGCTTAATTCACCCCTCCACTTT.

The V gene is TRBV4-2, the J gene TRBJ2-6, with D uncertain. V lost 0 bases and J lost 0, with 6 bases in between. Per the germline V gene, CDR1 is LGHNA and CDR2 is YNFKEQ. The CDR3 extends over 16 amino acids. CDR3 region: CASSQDWDSGANVLTF. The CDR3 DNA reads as TGTGCCAGCAGCCAAGATTGGGACTCTGGGGCCAACGTCCTGACTTTC.

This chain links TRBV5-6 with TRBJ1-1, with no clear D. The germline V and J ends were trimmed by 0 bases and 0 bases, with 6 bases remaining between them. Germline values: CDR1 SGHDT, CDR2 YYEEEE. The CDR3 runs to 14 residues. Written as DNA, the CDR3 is TGTGCCAGCAGCTTGGACGGGGTGAACACTGAAGCTTTCTTT. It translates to CASSLDGVNTEAFF.

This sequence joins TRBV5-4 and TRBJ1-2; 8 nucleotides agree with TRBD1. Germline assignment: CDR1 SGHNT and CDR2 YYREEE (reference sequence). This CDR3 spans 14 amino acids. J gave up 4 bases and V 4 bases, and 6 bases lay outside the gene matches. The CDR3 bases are TGTGCCAGCAGCCCTGGACAGGGAACCTATGGCTACACCTTC. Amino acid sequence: CASSPGQGTYGYTF.

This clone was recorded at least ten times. The CDR3 reads CASTPGVGDEQYF. CDR3 coding DNA: TGTGCCAGCACCCCCGGGGTAGGGGACGAGCAGTACTTC. The J gene is TRBJ2-7, the V gene TRBV7-9, with D perhaps given as TRBD1 or TRBD2 (5 bases each). The CDR3 is made up of 13 amino acids. CDR1 SEHNR and CDR2 FQNEAQ come from the germline V gene (reference sequence). V gave up 7 bases and J gave up 5 bases, with 15 bases separating them.

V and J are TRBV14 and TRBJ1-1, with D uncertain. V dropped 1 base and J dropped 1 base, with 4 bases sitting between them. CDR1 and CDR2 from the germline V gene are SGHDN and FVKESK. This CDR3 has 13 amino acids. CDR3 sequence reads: CASSQVGNTEAFF. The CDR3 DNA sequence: TGTGCCAGCAGCCAAGTCGGGAACACTGAAGCTTTCTTT.

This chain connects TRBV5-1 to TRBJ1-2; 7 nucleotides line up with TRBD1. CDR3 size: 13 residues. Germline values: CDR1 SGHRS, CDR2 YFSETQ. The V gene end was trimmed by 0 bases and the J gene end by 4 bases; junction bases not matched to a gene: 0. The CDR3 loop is CASSLDRGYGYTF. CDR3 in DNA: TGCGCCAGCAGCTTGGACAGGGGCTATGGCTACACCTTC.

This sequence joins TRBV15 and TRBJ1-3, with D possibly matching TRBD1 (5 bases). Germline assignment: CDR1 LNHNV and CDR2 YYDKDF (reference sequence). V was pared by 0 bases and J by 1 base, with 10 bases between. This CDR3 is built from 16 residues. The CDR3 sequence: CATSRDRGGSGNTIYF. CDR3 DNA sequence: TGTGCCACCAGCAGAGATCGGGGGGGATCTGGAAACACCATATATTTT.

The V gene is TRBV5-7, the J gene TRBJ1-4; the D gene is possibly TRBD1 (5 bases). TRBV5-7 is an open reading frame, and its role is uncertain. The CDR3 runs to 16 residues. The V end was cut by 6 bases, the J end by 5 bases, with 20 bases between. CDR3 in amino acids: CASNDLKGRLNEKLFF. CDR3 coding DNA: TGTGCCAGCAACGATCTAAAGGGACGGCTAAATGAAAAACTGTTTTTT.

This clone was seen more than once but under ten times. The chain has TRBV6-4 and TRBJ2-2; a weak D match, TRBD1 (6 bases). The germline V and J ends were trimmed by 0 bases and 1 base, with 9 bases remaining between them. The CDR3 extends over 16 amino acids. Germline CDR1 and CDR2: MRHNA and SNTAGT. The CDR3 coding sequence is TGTGCCAGCAGTGACTCGACAGGTCAGAACACCGGGGAGCTGTTTTTT. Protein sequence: CASSDSTGQNTGELFF.

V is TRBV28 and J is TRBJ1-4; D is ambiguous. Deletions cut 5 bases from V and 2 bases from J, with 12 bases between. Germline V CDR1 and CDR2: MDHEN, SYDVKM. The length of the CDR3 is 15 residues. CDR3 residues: CASSVISGTNEKLFF. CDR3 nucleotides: TGTGCCAGCAGTGTAATCAGTGGTACTAATGAAAAACTGTTTTTT. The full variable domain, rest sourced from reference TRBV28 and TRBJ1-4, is DVKVTQSSRYLVKRTGEKVFLECVQDMDHENMFWYRQDPGLGLRLIYFSYDVKMKEKGDIPEGYSVSREKKERFSLILESASTNQTSMYLCASSVISGTNEKLFFGSGTQLSVL.

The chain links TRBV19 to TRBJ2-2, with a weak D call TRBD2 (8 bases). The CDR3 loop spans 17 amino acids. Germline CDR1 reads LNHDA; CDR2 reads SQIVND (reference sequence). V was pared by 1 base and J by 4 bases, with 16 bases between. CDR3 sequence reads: CASSIAGRGDSTGELFF. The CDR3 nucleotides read TGTGCCAGTAGTATAGCCGGGCGGGGGGACAGCACCGGGGAGCTGTTTTTT.

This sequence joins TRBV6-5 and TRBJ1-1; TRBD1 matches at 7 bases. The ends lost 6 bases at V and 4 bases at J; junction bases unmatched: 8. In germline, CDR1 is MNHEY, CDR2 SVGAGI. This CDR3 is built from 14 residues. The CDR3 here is CASSKTGTVTEAFF. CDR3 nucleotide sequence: TGTGCCAGCAGCAAGACCGGGACAGTCACTGAAGCTTTCTTT.

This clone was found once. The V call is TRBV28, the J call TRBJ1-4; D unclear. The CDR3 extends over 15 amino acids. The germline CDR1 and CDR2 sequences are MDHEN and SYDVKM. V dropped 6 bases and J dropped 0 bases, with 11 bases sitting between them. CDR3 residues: CASSPVGATNEKLFF. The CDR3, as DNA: TGTGCCAGCAGCCCCGTTGGAGCAACTAATGAAAAACTGTTTTTT.

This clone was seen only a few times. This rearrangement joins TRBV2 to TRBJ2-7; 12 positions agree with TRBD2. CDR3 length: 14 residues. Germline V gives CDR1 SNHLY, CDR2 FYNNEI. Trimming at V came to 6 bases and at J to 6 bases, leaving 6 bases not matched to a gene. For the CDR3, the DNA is TGTGCCAGCAGGAGGGGACTAGCGGGCCCCGAGCAGTACTTC. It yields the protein CASRRGLAGPEQYF.

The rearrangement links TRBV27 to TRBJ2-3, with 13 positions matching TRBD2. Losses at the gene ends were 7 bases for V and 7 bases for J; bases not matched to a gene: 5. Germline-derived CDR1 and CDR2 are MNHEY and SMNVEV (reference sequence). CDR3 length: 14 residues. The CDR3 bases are TGTGCCAGCAATTCGGGACTAGCGGGGAATACGCAGTATTTT. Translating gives CASNSGLAGNTQYF.

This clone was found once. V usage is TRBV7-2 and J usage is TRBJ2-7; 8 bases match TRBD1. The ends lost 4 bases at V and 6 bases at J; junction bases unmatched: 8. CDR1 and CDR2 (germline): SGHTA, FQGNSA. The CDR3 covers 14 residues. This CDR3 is CASSSWTGSGEQYF. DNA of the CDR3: TGTGCCAGCAGCTCCTGGACAGGGTCGGGCGAGCAGTACTTC.